Detailed here is one TCR beta chain. Its recognized antigen is unknown. The record has no base qualities; no much larger clone is one base away. This entry belongs to a study of blood T cell repertoires in COVID-19 (TCRdb year 2020). Some background on the complete study: Samples from collaborators originated in the United States, Italy and Spain and spanned both the acute and convalescent phases of COVID-19. The material from the prospective study consisted of cDNA or gDNA derived from T cells, B-cell-depleted T cells, or PBMCs. Subjects who had been exposed to COVID-19, were actively infected with it, or had recovered from it provided the deeply sampled blood TCRbeta repertoires that made up the dataset. The repertoires were made available in a free public database intended to serve as a resource for research on the immune response to SARS-CoV-2. The samples were drawn from the first 160 participants of the ongoing ImmuneRACE study and from 950 to 1,500 subjects provided by 6 global collaborators. A de-identified subject ID, COVID-19 status, age in years and sex were almost always included in the sample metadata. Where available, HLA class I and class II types were obtained from metadata supplied by the sample provider rather than from assay-based typing. Broader findings and caveats from the paper: Clinical and demographic metadata were provided uncurated, with the amount varying by source and participant.

TCRbeta CDR3 regions were amplified from genomic DNA using the immunoSEQ Assay, a bias-controlled multiplex PCR. The original pipeline was this. The number of nucleated cells in each sample was estimated by amplification of reference gene primers within the assay. To quantify the absolute abundance of each unique TCRbeta CDR3 rearrangement, sequence reads were collapsed and filtered. Productive Simpson clonality was computed per sample as the square root of Simpson's diversity index over productive rearrangements. TCRdb provides this immuneACCESS table in a form limited to in-frame rearrangements. Some clones are lacking; in checked studies, under half of them reflect an unresolved V gene, and why the rest are absent is not known. That table furnishes V, J and clone size, whereas the DNA furnished D and trimming. The sample table records 25,000 to 30,000 clones; around 90% of these occur just once. The ten most abundant clones make up about 8% of the sample.

Each collaborating institution followed its own protocols to collect whole blood in K2EDTA tubes. Collaborator samples were shipped for TCRbeta analysis as frozen whole blood, isolated PBMCs, or DNA extracted from either sample type. Unmatched junction bases come to 13, with V trimmed by 1 base and J by 1 base. CDR1 MNHEY and CDR2 SMNVEV are derived from the germline V gene (reference sequence). From the cysteine up to the phenylalanine, the CDR3 has a length of 19 residues. Here the CDR3 DNA is all that survives: 57 bases in frame from base 1. The V gene is TRBV27 and the J gene is TRBJ1-1, and 9 junctional nucleotides match TRBD1. Specimen: peripheral blood. This clonotype originated in a woman between 45 and 60 years old with active COVID-19. The CDR3 has the sequence CASSLFSDLTGGRNTEAFF. The nucleotide sequence is TGTGCCAGCAGTTTATTCTCTGACTTGACAGGGGGGAGGAACACTGAAGCTTTCTTT.